This TCR beta chain is drawn from a study of cytomegalovirus exposure and HLA in healthy donors. Germline V CDR1 and CDR2: KGHSH, LQKENI. This CDR3 spans 16 amino acids. V gave up 0 bases and J gave up 1 base, with 11 bases separating them. Primers: 60 Vbeta forward and 13 Jbeta reverse. Using immunoSEQ multiplex PCR, the repertoire was profiled, and TCRdb retains in-frame clones only, with some absent. The table lists fewer than 60,000 clones, roughly 50% of them singletons, with approximately 12% in the top ten. The material sequenced was PBMCs. V is TRBV18 and J is TRBJ2-3, with D maybe TRBD2 (5 bases). The source is a human donor in good health. The CDR3 DNA reads as TGTGCCAGCTCACCACCGTGGCGGGCGCGCACAGATACGCAGTATTTT. Its protein product is CASSPPWRARTDTQYF.